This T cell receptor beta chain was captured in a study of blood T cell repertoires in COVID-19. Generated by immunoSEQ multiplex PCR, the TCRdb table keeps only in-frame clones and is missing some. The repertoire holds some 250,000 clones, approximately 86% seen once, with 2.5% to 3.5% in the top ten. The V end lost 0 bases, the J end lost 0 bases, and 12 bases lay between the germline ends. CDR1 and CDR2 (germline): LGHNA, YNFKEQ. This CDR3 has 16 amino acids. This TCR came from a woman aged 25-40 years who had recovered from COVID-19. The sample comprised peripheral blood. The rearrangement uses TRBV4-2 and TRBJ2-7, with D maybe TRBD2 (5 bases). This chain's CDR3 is CASSQEVPADSYEQYF. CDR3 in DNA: TGTGCCAGCAGCCAAGAGGTCCCAGCGGACTCCTACGAGCAGTACTTC.